Listed here is a single T cell receptor (beta chain). Libraries were prepared by immunoSEQ multiplex PCR; TCRdb keeps only in-frame clonotypes and omits some of them. The sample consists of some 99,000 clones, about nine tenths of them appearing once. The CDR3 sequence is 12 residues long. The V end lost 5 bases, the J end lost 11 bases, and 12 bases lay between the germline ends. The germline CDR1 and CDR2 sequences are SGHTA and FQGNSA. This specimen comes from a study of control samples from healthy donors and cancer patients. Material for sequencing was blood. The rearrangement links TRBV7-2 to TRBJ1-4, with a weak D call TRBD1 (5 bases). The clonotype originates from a human donor in good health. The donor label of this sample is uncertain. CDR3 amino acids: CASSGGNRKLFF. The CDR3 bases are TGTGCCAGCAGCGGGGGTAACAGGAAACTGTTTTTT.